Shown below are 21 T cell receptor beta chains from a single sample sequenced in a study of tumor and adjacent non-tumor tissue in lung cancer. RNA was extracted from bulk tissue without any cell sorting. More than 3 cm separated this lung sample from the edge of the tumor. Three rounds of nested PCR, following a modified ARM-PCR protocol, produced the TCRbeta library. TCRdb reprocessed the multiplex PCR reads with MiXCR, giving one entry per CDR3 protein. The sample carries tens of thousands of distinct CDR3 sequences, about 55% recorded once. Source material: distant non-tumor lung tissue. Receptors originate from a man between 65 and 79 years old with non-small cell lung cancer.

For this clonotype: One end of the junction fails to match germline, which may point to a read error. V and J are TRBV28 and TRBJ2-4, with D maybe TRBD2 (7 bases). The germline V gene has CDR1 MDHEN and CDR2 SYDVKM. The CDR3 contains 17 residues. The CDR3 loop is CAGSLFAQGGAKNIQYF. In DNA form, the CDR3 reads TGTGCCGGCAGTTTATTCGCACAGGGAGGGGCCAAAAACATTCAGTACTTC.

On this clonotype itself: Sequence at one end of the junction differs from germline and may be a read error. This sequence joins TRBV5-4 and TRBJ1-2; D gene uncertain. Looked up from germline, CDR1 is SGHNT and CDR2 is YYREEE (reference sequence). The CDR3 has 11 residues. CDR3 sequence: CVSSLDRGYTF. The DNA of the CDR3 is TGTGTCAGCAGCCTTGATAGGGGCTACACCTTC.

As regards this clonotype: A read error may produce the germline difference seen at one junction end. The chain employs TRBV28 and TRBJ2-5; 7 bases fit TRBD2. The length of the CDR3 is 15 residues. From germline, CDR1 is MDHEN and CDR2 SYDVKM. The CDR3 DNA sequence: TGTGCCAGCAGGAGGCTAGCGGCCACAAGAGAGATCCAGTACTTC. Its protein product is CASRRLAATREIQYF.

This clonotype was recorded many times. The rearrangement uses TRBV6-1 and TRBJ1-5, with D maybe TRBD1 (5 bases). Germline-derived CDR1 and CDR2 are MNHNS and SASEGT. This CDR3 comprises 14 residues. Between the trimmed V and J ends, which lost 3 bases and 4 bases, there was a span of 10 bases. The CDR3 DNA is TGTGCCAGCAGTGAGGTTGGGGGGAATCAGCCCCAGCATTTT. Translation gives CASSEVGGNQPQHF.

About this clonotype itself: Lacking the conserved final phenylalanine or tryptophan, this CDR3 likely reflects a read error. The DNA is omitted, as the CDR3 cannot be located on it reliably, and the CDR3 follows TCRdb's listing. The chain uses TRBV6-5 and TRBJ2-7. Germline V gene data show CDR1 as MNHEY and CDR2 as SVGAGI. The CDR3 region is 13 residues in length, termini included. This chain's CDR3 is CASSRDRAYEHYL.

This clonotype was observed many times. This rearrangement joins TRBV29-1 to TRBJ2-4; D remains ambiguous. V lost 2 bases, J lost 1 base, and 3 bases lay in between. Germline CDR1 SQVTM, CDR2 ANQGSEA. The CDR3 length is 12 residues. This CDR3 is CSVEHAKNIQYF. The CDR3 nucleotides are TGCAGCGTTGAACACGCCAAAAACATTCAGTACTTC.

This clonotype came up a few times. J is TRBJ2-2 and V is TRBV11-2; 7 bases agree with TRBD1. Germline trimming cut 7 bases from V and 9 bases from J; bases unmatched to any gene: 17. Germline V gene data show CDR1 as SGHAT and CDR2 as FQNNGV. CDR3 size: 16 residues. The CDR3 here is CASNPQGTLFARELFF. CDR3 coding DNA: TGTGCCAGCAACCCACAGGGGACGTTGTTCGCCCGGGAGCTGTTTTTT.

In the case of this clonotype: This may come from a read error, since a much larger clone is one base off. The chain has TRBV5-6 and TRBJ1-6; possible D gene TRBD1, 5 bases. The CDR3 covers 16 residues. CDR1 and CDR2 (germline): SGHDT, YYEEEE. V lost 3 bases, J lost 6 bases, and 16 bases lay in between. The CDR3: CASSSWWGITNSPLHF. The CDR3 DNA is TGTGCCAGCAGCTCCTGGTGGGGCATAACTAATTCACCCCTCCACTTT.

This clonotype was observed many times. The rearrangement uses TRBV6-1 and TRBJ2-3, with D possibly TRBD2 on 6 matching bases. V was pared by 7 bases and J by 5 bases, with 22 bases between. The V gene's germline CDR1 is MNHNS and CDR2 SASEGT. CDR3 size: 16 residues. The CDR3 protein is CASTERDSGVGDTQYF. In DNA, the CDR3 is TGTGCCAGCACCGAAAGGGATTCGGGAGTGGGAGATACGCAGTATTTT.

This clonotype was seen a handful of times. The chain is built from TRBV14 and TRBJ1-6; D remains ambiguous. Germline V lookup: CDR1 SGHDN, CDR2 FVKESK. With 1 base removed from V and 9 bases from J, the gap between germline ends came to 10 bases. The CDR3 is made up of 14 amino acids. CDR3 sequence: CASSQAVVGSPLHF. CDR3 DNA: TGTGCCAGCAGCCAAGCGGTGGTAGGTTCACCCCTCCACTTT.

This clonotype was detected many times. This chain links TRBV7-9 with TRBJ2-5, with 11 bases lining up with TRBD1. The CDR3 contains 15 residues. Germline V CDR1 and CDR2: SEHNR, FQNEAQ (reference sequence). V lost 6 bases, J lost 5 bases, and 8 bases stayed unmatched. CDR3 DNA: TGTGCCAGCAGACCCGGGACAGGGGGGCTGGAGACCCAGTACTTC. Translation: CASRPGTGGLETQYF.

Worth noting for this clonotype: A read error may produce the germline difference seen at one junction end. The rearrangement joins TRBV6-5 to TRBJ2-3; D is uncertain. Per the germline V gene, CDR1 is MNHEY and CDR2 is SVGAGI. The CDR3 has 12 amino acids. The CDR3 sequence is CASSLVTDTQYF. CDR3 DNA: TGCGCCAGCAGTTTGGTAACAGATACGCAGTATTTT.

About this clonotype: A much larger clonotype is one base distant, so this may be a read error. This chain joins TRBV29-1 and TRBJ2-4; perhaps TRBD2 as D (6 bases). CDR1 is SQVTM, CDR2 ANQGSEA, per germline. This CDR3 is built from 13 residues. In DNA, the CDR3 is TGCGGCGCCCAAGGGACTGGGGGGAACATTCAGTACTTC. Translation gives CGAQGTGGNIQYF.

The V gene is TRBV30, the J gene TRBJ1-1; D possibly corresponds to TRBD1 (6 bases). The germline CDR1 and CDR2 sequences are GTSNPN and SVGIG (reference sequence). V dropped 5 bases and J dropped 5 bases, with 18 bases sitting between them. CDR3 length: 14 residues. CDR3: CAWGGTRRVTEAFF. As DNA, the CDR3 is TGTGCCTGGGGGGGGACAAGGCGAGTTACTGAAGCTTTCTTT.

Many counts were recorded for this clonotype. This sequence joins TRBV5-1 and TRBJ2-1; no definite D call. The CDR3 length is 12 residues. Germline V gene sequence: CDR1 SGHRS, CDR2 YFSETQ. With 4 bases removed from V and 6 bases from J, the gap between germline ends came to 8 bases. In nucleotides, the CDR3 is TGCGCCAGCAGCCAAGGCCCCAATGAGCAGTTCTTC. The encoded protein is CASSQGPNEQFF.

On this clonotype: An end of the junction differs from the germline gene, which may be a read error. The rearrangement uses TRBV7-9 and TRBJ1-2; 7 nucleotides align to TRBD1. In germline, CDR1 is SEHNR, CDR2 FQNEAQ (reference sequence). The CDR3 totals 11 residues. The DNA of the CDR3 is TGTGCCAGCAACTTAGGGGGCGGCTACACCTTC. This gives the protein CASNLGGGYTF.

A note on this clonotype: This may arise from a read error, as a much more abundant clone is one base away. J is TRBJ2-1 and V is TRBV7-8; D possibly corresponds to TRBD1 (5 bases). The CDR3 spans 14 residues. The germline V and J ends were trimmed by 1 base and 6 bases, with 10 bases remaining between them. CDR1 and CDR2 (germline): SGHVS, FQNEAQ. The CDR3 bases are TGTGCCAGCAGCTTAGGCAGGGCCGGCAATGAGCAGTTCTTC. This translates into CASSLGRAGNEQFF. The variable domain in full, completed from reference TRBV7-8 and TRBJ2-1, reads GAGVSQSPRYKVAKRGQDVALRCDPISGHVSLFWYQQALGQGPEFLTYFQNEAQLDKSGLPSDRFFAERPEGSVSTLKIQRTQQEDSAVYLCASSLGRAGNEQFFGPGTRLTVL.

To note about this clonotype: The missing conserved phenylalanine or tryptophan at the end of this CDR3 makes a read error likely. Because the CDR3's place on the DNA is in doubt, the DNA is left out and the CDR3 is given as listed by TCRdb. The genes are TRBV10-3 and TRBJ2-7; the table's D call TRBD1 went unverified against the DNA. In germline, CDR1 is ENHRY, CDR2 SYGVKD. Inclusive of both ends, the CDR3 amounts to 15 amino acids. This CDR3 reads CTISAPTGGKNEQHL.

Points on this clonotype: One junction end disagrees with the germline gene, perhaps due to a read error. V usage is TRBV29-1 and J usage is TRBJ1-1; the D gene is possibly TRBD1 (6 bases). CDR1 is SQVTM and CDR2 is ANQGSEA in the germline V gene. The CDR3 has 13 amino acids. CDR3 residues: CSVSGHSRTEAFF. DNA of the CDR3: TGCAGCGTCTCGGGACACTCCAGGACTGAGGCTTTCTTT. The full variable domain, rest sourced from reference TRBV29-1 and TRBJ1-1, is SAVISQKPSRDICQRGTSLTIQCQVDSQVTMMFWYRQQPGQSLTLIATANQGSEATYESGFVIDKFPISRPNLTFSTLTVSNMSPEDSSIYLCSVSGHSRTEAFFGQGTRLTVV.

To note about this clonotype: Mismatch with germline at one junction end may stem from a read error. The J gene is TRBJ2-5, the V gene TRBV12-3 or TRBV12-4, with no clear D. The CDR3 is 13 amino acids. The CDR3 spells CDSVGRVEETQYF. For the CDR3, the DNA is TGTGACAGCGTGGGTCGGGTGGAAGAGACCCAGTACTTC.

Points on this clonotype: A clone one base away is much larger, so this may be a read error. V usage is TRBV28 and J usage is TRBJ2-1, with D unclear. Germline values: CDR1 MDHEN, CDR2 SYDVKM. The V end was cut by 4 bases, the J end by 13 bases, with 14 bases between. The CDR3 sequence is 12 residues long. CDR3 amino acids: CASSSLSGPQFF. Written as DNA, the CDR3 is TGTGCCAGCAGTTCCCTGAGTGGACCCCAGTTCTTC.